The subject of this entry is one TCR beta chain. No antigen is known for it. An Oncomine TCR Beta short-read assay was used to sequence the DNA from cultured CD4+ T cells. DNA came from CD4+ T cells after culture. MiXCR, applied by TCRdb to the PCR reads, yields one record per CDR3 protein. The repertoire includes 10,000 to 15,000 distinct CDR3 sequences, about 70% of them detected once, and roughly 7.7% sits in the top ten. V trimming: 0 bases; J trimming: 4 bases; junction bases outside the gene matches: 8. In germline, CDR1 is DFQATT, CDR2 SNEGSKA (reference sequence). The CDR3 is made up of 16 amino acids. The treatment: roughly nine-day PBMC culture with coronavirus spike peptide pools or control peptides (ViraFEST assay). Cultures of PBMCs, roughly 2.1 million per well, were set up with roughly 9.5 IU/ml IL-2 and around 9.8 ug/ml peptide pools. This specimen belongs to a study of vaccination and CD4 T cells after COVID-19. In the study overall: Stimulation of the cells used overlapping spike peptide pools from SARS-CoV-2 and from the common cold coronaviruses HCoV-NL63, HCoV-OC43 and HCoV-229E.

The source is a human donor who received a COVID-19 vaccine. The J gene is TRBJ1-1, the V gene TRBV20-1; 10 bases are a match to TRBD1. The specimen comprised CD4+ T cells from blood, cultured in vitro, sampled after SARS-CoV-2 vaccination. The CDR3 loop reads CSARDWGQGRSTEAFF. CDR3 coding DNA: TGCAGTGCTAGAGATTGGGGACAGGGGCGGAGCACTGAAGCTTTCTTT.